The sequence of this TCR beta chain was determined in a study of cytomegalovirus exposure and HLA in healthy donors. Both 60 Vbeta primers and 13 Jbeta primers went into the PCR. TCRdb's copy holds only in-frame clones and misses some; the assay was immunoSEQ multiplex PCR. The table records 200,000 to 250,000 clones, 70% to 90% of them present only once. J lost 8 bases, V lost 4 bases, and 9 bases had no gene match. CDR1 is SGHKS and CDR2 is YYEKEE in the germline V gene (reference sequence). CDR3 size: 14 residues. This clone appeared a few times. The V and J genes are TRBV5-5 and TRBJ1-2, with TRBD1 matching over 9 bases. The source of this sequence is a human donor in good health. Sequencing used PBMCs. DNA of the CDR3: TGTGCCAGCAGCCCCGGACAGGGGACGGACGGCTACACCTTC. Encoded protein: CASSPGQGTDGYTF.